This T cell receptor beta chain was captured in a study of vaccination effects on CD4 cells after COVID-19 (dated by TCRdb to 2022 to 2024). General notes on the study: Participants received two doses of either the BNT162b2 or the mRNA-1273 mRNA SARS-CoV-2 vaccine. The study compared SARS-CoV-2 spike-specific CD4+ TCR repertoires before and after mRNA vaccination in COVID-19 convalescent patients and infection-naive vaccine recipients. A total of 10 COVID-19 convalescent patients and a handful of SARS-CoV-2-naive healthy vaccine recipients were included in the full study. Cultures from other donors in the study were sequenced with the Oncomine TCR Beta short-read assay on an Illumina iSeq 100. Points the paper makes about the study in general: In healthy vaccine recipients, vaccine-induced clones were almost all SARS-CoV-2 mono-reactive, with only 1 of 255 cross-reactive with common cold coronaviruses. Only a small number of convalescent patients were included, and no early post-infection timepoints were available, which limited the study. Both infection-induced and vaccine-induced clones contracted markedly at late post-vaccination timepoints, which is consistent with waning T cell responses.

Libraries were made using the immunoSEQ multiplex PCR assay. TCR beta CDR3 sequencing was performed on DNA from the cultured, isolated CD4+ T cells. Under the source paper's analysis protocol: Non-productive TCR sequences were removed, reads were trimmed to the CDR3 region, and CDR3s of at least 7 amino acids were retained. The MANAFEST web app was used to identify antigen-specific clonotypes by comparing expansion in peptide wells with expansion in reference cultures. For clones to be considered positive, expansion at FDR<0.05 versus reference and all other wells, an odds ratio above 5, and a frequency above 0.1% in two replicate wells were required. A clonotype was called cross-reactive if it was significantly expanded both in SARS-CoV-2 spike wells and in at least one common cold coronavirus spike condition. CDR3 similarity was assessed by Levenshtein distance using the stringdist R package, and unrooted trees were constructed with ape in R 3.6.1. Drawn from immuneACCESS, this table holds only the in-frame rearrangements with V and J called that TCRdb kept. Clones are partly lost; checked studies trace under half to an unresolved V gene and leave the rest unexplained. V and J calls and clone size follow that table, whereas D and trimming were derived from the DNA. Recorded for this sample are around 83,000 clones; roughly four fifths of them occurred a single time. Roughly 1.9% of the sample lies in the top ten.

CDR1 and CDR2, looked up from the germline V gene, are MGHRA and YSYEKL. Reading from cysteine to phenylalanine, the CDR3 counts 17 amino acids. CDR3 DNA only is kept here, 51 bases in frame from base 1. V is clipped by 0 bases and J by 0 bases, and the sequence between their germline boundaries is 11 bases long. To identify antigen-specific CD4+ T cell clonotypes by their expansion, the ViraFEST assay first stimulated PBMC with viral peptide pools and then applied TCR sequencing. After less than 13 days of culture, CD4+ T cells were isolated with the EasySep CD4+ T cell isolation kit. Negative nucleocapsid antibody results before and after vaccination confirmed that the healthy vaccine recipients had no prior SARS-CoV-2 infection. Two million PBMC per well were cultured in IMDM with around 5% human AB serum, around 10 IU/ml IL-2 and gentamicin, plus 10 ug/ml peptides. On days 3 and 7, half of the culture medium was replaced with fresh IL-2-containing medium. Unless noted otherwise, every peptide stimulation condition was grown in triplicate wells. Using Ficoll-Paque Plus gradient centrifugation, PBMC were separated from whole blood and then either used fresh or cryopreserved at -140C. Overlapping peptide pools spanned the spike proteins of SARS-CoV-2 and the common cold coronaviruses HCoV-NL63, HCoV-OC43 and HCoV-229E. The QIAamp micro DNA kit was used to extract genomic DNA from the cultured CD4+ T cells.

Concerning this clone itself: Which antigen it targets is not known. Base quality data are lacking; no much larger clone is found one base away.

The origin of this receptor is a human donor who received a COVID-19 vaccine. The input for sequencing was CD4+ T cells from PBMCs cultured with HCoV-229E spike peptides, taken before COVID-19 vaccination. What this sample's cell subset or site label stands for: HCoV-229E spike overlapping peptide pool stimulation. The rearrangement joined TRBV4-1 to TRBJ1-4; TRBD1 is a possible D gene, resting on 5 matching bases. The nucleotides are TGCGCCAGCAGCCAAGATGCGGGACGGGCAACTAATGAAAAACTGTTTTTT. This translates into CASSQDAGRATNEKLFF.